The T cell receptor (beta chain) described here comes from a study of blood T cell repertoires in COVID-19. Study as a whole: There were acute and convalescent COVID-19 samples, and they came from the United States, Italy and Spain. Sources were T cells, B-cell-depleted T cells, or PBMCs; the material itself was cDNA or gDNA.

Original processing notes: By means of reference gene primer amplification, nucleated cell counts were estimated. Data came from immunoSEQ multiplex PCR; TCRdb stores just in-frame clones and leaves some out. Clone size and the V and J calls come from that table; the DNA yielded D and trimming. This sample carries approximately 190,000 clones, 75% to 85% of them seen once, and the ten largest clones take about 7%. Losses at the gene ends were 4 bases for V and 3 bases for J; bases not matched to a gene: 2. CDR1 and CDR2 (germline): SGHKS, YYEKEE (reference sequence). The CDR3 is 15 amino acids. The chain recombines TRBV5-5 with TRBJ2-2; 11 nucleotides agree with TRBD1. The TCR comes from a man aged 55 to 70 with acute or convalescent COVID-19. The sample comprised peripheral blood. For the CDR3, the DNA is TGTGCCAGCAGCCGGACAGGGGGCGACACCGGGGAGCTGTTTTTT. Its protein is CASSRTGGDTGELFF.